These 17 T cell receptor beta chains came from one sample sequenced in a study of identical twins. TCRdb passed the 5' RACE reads through MiXCR, listing each CDR3 protein once. The sample holds some 560,000 distinct CDR3 sequences; 9% to 10% are singletons and the top ten take approximately 3.2%. This sample was also put to use in a study of yellow fever vaccine responses in identical twins.

The material sequenced was PBMCs. These receptor sequences come from a woman aged 18-29 years in good health.

This clonotype was seen repeatedly, ten times or more. The CDR3 spells CASSMGTGDHNEQFF. The CDR3 DNA reads TGTGCCAGCAGCATGGGGACAGGGGACCACAATGAGCAGTTCTTC. V and J are TRBV6-4 and TRBJ2-1, with 10 bases aligning to TRBD1. The CDR3 is made up of 15 amino acids. CDR1 MRHNA and CDR2 SNTAGT come from the germline V gene. J was trimmed by 5 bases and V by 6 bases; bases with no gene match: 7.

This chain uses TRBV3-1 with TRBJ2-3; 9 bases agree with TRBD2. This CDR3 has 16 residues. V lost 1 base and J lost 0; bases outside the gene matches: 2. Germline V CDR1 and CDR2: LGHDT, YNNKEL (reference sequence). The DNA of the CDR3 is TGTGCCAGCAGCCAAGTTAGCGGGGGAAGCACAGATACGCAGTATTTT. This gives the protein CASSQVSGGSTDTQYF.

This clonotype has at least ten counts. The V and J genes are TRBV20-1 and TRBJ2-1; 9 bases are shared with TRBD2. V lost 6 bases, J lost 9 bases, and 9 bases stayed unmatched. CDR1 is DFQATT and CDR2 is SNEGSKA in the germline V gene (reference sequence). This CDR3 spans 13 amino acids. The CDR3 region is CSAVVAGVREQFF. The CDR3 bases are TGCAGTGCGGTCGTAGCGGGAGTGCGTGAGCAGTTCTTC.

This chain uses TRBV27 with TRBJ2-3; TRBD1 matches 9 bases. CDR3 size: 15 residues. Germline V gene sequence: CDR1 MNHEY, CDR2 SMNVEV (reference sequence). Trimming cost V 3 bases and J 5 bases; bases outside gene matches: 6. CDR3 bases: TGTGCCAGCAGTTTGCGACAGGGGGTAGGAGATACGCAGTATTTT. It translates to CASSLRQGVGDTQYF.

This chain links TRBV30 with TRBJ1-5; D gene uncertain. The germline CDR1 and CDR2 sequences are GTSNPN and SVGIG (reference sequence). This CDR3 contains 13 residues. Between the trimmed V and J ends, which lost 0 bases and 1 base, there was a span of 4 bases. CDR3 nucleotide sequence: TGTGCCTGGAGTGTAGGAAGCAATCAGCCCCAGCATTTT. Encoded protein: CAWSVGSNQPQHF.

In its sample, this clonotype was seen a few times. The chain recombines TRBV3-1 with TRBJ2-1, with 11 bases aligning to TRBD2. The CDR3 has 13 residues. Germline V gene lookup returns CDR1 LGHDT and CDR2 YNNKEL (reference sequence). Trimming removed 6 bases from V and 14 bases from J; junction bases left unmatched: 9. The DNA of the CDR3 is TGTGCCAGCAGGGACGGACTAGCGGGTGGGGAGTTCTTC. Its protein is CASRDGLAGGEFF.

The V call is TRBV12-3 or TRBV12-4, the J call TRBJ2-7; no clear D gene. V dropped 6 bases and J dropped 4 bases, with 13 bases sitting between them. This CDR3 comprises 13 residues. CDR3 loop: CASSRTVGYEQYF. As DNA, the CDR3 is TGTGCCAGCAGCCGTACGGTCGGATACGAGCAGTACTTC.

This clonotype came up a few times. The chain couples TRBV20-1 to TRBJ2-1; 9 nucleotides align to TRBD2. Trimming removed 6 bases from V and 4 bases from J; junction bases left unmatched: 13. CDR1 DFQATT and CDR2 SNEGSKA come from the germline V gene (reference sequence). The CDR3 is 16 residues long. The CDR3 is CSARSSGASPYNEQFF. DNA of the CDR3: TGCAGTGCGAGATCTAGCGGGGCCTCTCCATACAATGAGCAGTTCTTC.

There are a few counts of this clonotype. The chain couples TRBV6-1 to TRBJ2-7, with 10 bases identical to TRBD1. Germline CDR1 reads MNHNS; CDR2 reads SASEGT. J was trimmed by 4 bases and V by 5 bases; bases with no gene match: 8. CDR3 length: 15 residues. The CDR3 reads CASSPRTGGTYEQYF. In nucleotides, the CDR3 is TGTGCCAGCAGTCCTCGGACAGGGGGGACGTACGAGCAGTACTTC.

This clonotype came up a few times. J is TRBJ2-7 and V is TRBV20-1; 9 bases match TRBD1. This CDR3 region has 14 residues. Germline V gene data show CDR1 as DFQATT and CDR2 as SNEGSKA (reference sequence). J was trimmed by 3 bases and V by 6 bases; bases with no gene match: 9. The CDR3 nucleotides read TGCAGTGCGAGTAGACAGGGGGGATACTACGAGCAGTACTTC. Amino acids: CSASRQGGYYEQYF.

This clonotype has more than one count but fewer than ten. V is TRBV7-2 and J is TRBJ1-5; D not resolved. The length of the CDR3 is 14 residues. V shed 5 bases and J shed 1 base, with 9 bases lying between them. Germline V gene data show CDR1 as SGHTA and CDR2 as FQGNSA. The CDR3 DNA sequence: TGTGCCAGCAGCCCTCCGGGAAGCAATCAGCCCCAGCATTTT. Amino acid sequence: CASSPPGSNQPQHF.

This clonotype has only a few counts. This chain uses TRBV5-1 with TRBJ2-1, with TRBD1 matching over 7 bases. This CDR3 spans 16 amino acids. The junction had 5 bases not matched to a gene; V was cut back by 1 base and J by 1 base. From germline, CDR1 is SGHRS and CDR2 YFSETQ. CDR3 sequence: CASSLFAGGSYNEQFF. Written as DNA, the CDR3 is TGCGCCAGCAGCTTGTTTGCAGGGGGATCCTACAATGAGCAGTTCTTC.

Only a few counts were recorded for this clonotype. The chain employs TRBV7-9 and TRBJ1-1; D is uncertain. V lost 7 bases and J 3 bases, leaving 12 bases between the germline ends. This CDR3 contains 13 residues. The germline V gene has CDR1 SEHNR and CDR2 FQNEAQ (reference sequence). The CDR3 loop reads CASMAREDTEAFF. For the CDR3, the DNA is TGTGCCAGCATGGCTCGGGAGGACACTGAAGCTTTCTTT.

There are many counts of this clonotype. The chain uses TRBV20-1 and TRBJ2-7; D ambiguous. CDR1 is DFQATT, CDR2 SNEGSKA, per germline (reference sequence). V was pared by 1 base and J by 2 bases, with 3 bases between. The CDR3 has 11 amino acids. CDR3 residues: CSARATYEQYF. The CDR3 nucleotides read TGCAGTGCTAGAGCAACCTACGAGCAGTACTTC.

The chain combines TRBV12-3 or TRBV12-4 with TRBJ2-7; 15 bases match TRBD2. J gave up 2 bases and V 5 bases, and 4 bases lay outside the gene matches. The CDR3 has 16 residues. The CDR3 DNA sequence: TGTGCCAGCAGTCCGCGGACTAGCGGGGGGGCCTACGAGCAGTACTTC. Translation: CASSPRTSGGAYEQYF.

The gene calls are TRBV7-8 and TRBJ2-7; 7 bases map to TRBD1. Germline lookup yields CDR1 SGHVS and CDR2 FQNEAQ. This CDR3 is 14 amino acids long. V was pared by 4 bases and J by 11 bases, with 14 bases of the junction left unmatched. The chain's CDR3 is CASSSGQDSEEEYF. CDR3 bases: TGTGCCAGCAGCTCCGGACAGGATTCCGAGGAGGAGTACTTC.

This clonotype was counted ten times or more. V usage is TRBV29-1 and J usage is TRBJ2-7, with 7 nucleotides matching TRBD1. CDR3 length equals 12 residues. From germline, CDR1 is SQVTM and CDR2 ANQGSEA. J gave up 2 bases and V 5 bases, and 3 bases lay outside the gene matches. The CDR3: CSVLGGPYEQYF. CDR3 DNA: TGCAGCGTTCTAGGGGGCCCCTACGAGCAGTACTTC.